Shown below are 3 T cell receptor beta chains from a single sample sequenced in a study of technical replicates of blood from several donors. This table comes from immunoSEQ multiplex PCR, and its TCRdb copy is limited to in-frame clones, with some not included. The sample shows some 80,000 clones, more than 85% of them seen only once. The sequenced sample was T cells isolated from PBMCs. All receptors derive from a human donor in good health.

This clone was found once. The CDR3 sequence is CASSRLLGSYEQYF. The DNA of the CDR3 is TGCGCCAGCAGCCGACTTCTCGGCTCCTACGAGCAGTACTTC. The chain joins TRBV4-1 to TRBJ2-7; D is unresolved. Trimming left V 4 bases short and J 0 bases short, with 10 bases between. The V gene's germline CDR1 is MGHRA and CDR2 YSYEKL. The CDR3 covers 14 residues.

The chain carries TRBV10-3 and TRBJ2-3; D call uncertain. V was pared by 2 bases and J by 1 base, with 10 bases between. Germline V CDR1 and CDR2: ENHRY, SYGVKD. The CDR3 length is 15 residues. Written as DNA, the CDR3 is TGTGCCATCAGTGAGGACTGGCCTGGCACAGATACGCAGTATTTT. Translating it yields CAISEDWPGTDTQYF.

This rearrangement joins TRBV13 to TRBJ1-1; D unclear. The CDR3 totals 13 residues. Germline V lookup: CDR1 PRHDT, CDR2 FYEKMQ (reference sequence). V was cut by 3 bases and J by 1 base, with 6 bases left in between. The CDR3 loop is CASSFLENTEAFF. The CDR3 region has the DNA TGTGCCAGCAGCTTTCTAGAGAACACTGAAGCTTTCTTT.